The next 15 T cell receptor beta chains were all read from a single sample in a study of T cells in localized non-small cell lung cancer. TCRdb's copy holds only in-frame clones and misses some; the assay was immunoSEQ multiplex PCR. The table shows about 72,000 clones, with just under 85% occurring only once. The specimen comprised peripheral blood, sampled before any cancer treatment. The receptors were gathered from a female donor aged 60 or older with stage I lung adenocarcinoma.

V and J are TRBV6-1 and TRBJ2-7, with a tentative D call TRBD1 (6 bases). Looked up from germline, CDR1 is MNHNS and CDR2 is SASEGT. The V end lost 4 bases, the J end lost 2 bases, and 18 bases lay between the germline ends. The CDR3 length is 16 residues. CDR3 nucleotide sequence: TGTGCCAGCAGTGGGGGGCATGGAGCGAGTCCCTACGAGCAGTACTTC. It encodes CASSGGHGASPYEQYF.

J is TRBJ1-5 and V is TRBV6-5; 7 nucleotides align to TRBD1. V trimming: 0 bases; J trimming: 3 bases; junction bases outside the gene matches: 5. The CDR3 runs 16 residues. Germline CDR1 and CDR2: MNHEY and SVGAGI. CDR3 sequence reads: CASSYSTGWDNQPQHF. In DNA, the CDR3 is TGTGCCAGCAGTTACTCGACAGGGTGGGACAATCAGCCCCAGCATTTT.

This chain joins TRBV7-9 and TRBJ1-2; no reliable D call. The length of the CDR3 is 14 residues. Germline V gene data show CDR1 as SEHNR and CDR2 as FQNEAQ (reference sequence). The V and J ends lost 1 base and 7 bases respectively, with 13 bases between them. CDR3 region: CASSLGGSHSGYTF. In nucleotides, the CDR3 is TGTGCCAGCAGCTTAGGAGGGTCTCATAGTGGCTACACCTTC.

The rearrangement uses TRBV5-1 and TRBJ2-5; TRBD1 aligns across 7 bases. The V and J ends lost 0 bases and 2 bases, in that order; junction bases with no gene match: 7. The germline gives CDR1 SGHRS, CDR2 YFSETQ. The CDR3 length is 16 residues. The CDR3 sequence is CASSLGTGTEQETQYF. The DNA for the CDR3 is TGCGCCAGCAGCTTGGGAACTGGGACAGAACAAGAGACCCAGTACTTC.

The V and J genes are TRBV29-1 and TRBJ2-1; unclear D gene. V lost 7 bases, J lost 6 bases, and 10 bases lay in between. This CDR3 has 11 amino acids. Germline V gene lookup returns CDR1 SQVTM and CDR2 ANQGSEA. CDR3 region: CSAPYRNEQFF. The DNA for the CDR3 is TGCAGCGCCCCATATCGCAATGAGCAGTTCTTC.

The chain employs TRBV2 and TRBJ2-7; D may be TRBD1 (7 bases). The CDR3 is 13 residues long. Trimming shortened V by 10 bases and J by 2 bases, and 15 bases separated the two germline ends. Germline lookup yields CDR1 SNHLY and CDR2 FYNNEI. The CDR3 DNA is TGTGCCACGAGACAGGGACTTGCCTACGAGCAGTACTTC. As protein: CATRQGLAYEQYF. The variable domain in full, completed from reference TRBV2 and TRBJ2-7, reads EPEVTQTPSHQVTQMGQEVILRCVPISNHLYFYWYRQILGQKVEFLVSFYNNEISEKSEIFDDQFSVERPDGSNFTLKIRSTKLEDSAMYFCATRQGLAYEQYFGPGTRLTVT.

The chain employs TRBV29-1 and TRBJ2-1; tentative D call: TRBD2 (6 bases). V shed 8 bases and J shed 8 bases, with 19 bases lying between them. Germline values: CDR1 SQVTM, CDR2 ANQGSEA. The CDR3 sequence is 13 residues long. CDR3 coding DNA: TGCAGCACCGTAGGGGACTCCAGGTATGAGCAGTTCTTC. This sequence encodes CSTVGDSRYEQFF.

The chain employs TRBV30 and TRBJ1-2; D call uncertain. The V end was cut by 0 bases, the J end by 3 bases, with 11 bases between. Germline V gene sequence: CDR1 GTSNPN, CDR2 SVGIG (reference sequence). The CDR3 runs 14 residues. The CDR3 sequence: CAWSVRRFDYGYTF. Written as DNA, the CDR3 is TGTGCCTGGAGTGTAAGAAGATTTGACTATGGCTACACCTTC.

This clone was seen a few times. This sequence joins TRBV7-6 and TRBJ2-5; D ambiguous. This CDR3 is 14 amino acids long. V lost 1 base and J 2 bases, leaving 8 bases between the germline ends. Per germline, CDR1 SGHVS and CDR2 FNYEAQ. CDR3 nucleotides: TGTGCCAGCAGCTTAGGGCAGACTCAAGAGACCCAGTACTTC. Amino acid sequence: CASSLGQTQETQYF.

The V call is TRBV11-2, the J call TRBJ2-7; tentatively, D is TRBD1 or TRBD2 (5 bases each). Trimming took off 5 bases at V and 5 bases at J, with 10 bases between the two ends. The CDR3 length is 12 residues. Germline assignment: CDR1 SGHAT and CDR2 FQNNGV. CDR3 amino acids: CASSQLGDEQYF. The CDR3 bases are TGTGCCAGCAGCCAGCTGGGGGACGAGCAGTACTTC.

This clone was counted a single time. V gene TRBV11-3 combines with J gene TRBJ2-4; D ambiguous. The CDR3 consists of 15 residues. Trimming removed 1 base from V and 0 bases from J, with 7 bases in between. Germline V gene lookup returns CDR1 SGHNT and CDR2 YENEEA. The CDR3 DNA reads TGTGCCAGCAGCTTAGGAGTGCTAGCCAAAAACATTCAGTACTTC. It is translated as CASSLGVLAKNIQYF.

The chain combines TRBV6-5 with TRBJ1-4; 7 positions agree with TRBD1. After removal of 4 bases from V and 0 bases from J, the junction contained 5 bases not matched to a gene. The CDR3 length is 16 residues. Germline V gene lookup returns CDR1 MNHEY and CDR2 SVGAGI. In DNA form, the CDR3 reads TGTGCCAGCAGTTGGACAGGAATTCCAACTAATGAAAAACTGTTTTTT. Amino acids: CASSWTGIPTNEKLFF.

This rearrangement joins TRBV7-8 to TRBJ1-1; possibly TRBD1 for D (5 bases). V was trimmed by 7 bases and J by 5 bases, leaving 20 bases between them. Germline CDR1 and CDR2: SGHVS and FQNEAQ. This CDR3 contains 15 residues. CDR3 residues: CASKRDFQGLTEAFF. CDR3 sequence (DNA): TGTGCCAGCAAGAGGGACTTCCAAGGGTTAACTGAAGCTTTCTTT. Using reference TRBV7-8 and TRBJ1-1 for the parts outside the CDR3, the full variable domain is GAGVSQSPRYKVAKRGQDVALRCDPISGHVSLFWYQQALGQGPEFLTYFQNEAQLDKSGLPSDRFFAERPEGSVSTLKIQRTQQEDSAVYLCASKRDFQGLTEAFFGQGTRLTVV.

The table lists this clone with a few counts. This chain connects TRBV5-8 to TRBJ2-1, with 7 bases identical to TRBD1. The CDR3 is made up of 14 amino acids. V trimming: 5 bases; J trimming: 4 bases; junction bases outside the gene matches: 6. Per the germline V gene, CDR1 is SGHTS and CDR2 is YDEGEE. Here the CDR3 reads CASSKGQSYNEQFF. DNA of the CDR3: TGTGCCAGCAGTAAGGGACAGAGTTACAATGAGCAGTTCTTC.

The chain has TRBV2 and TRBJ2-1, with TRBD2 identical over 8 bases. The CDR3 is 15 residues long. The trim removed 7 bases at V and 2 bases at J, leaving 7 bases unmatched. The germline CDR1 and CDR2 sequences are SNHLY and FYNNEI. The CDR3 nucleotides read TGTGCCAGCATGCAGCGGGAGAGTACCTACAATGAGCAGTTCTTC. Its protein product is CASMQRESTYNEQFF.